Below are 15 T cell receptor beta chains sequenced from a single sample in a study of shared T cell receptors in the human thymus. The assay was immunoSEQ multiplex PCR, and TCRdb's table has in-frame clones only and misses some. This sample yields about 380,000 clones, of which approximately 95% are seen a single time; about 0.02% belongs to the top ten. Sample: thymocytes. The receptors were sampled from a human donor.

Comment on this clone: Other nucleotide sequences from this sample produce the same CDR3. The J gene is TRBJ1-4, the V gene TRBV28, with TRBD1 matching over 8 bases. The CDR3 spans 13 residues. Germline CDR1 and CDR2: MDHEN and SYDVKM. The V gene end was trimmed by 4 bases and the J gene end by 8 bases; junction bases not matched to a gene: 3. The CDR3: CASSSGGREKLFF. The CDR3, as DNA: TGTGCCAGCAGTTCAGGGGGCCGAGAAAAACTGTTTTTT.

The chain links TRBV15 to TRBJ1-3; a possible D gene is TRBD1 (5 bases). The CDR3 contains 15 residues. Germline loops: CDR1 LNHNV, CDR2 YYDKDF (reference sequence). V was pared by 3 bases and J by 11 bases, with 20 bases between. The CDR3 DNA follows: TGTGCCACCAGCAGGGAGAGGGACCCCAGGGAGGCCATATATTTT. This codes for CATSRERDPREAIYF. Variable domain in full (rest from reference TRBV15 and TRBJ1-3): DAMVIQNPRYQVTQFGKPVTLSCSQTLNHNVMYWYQQKSSQAPKLLFHYYDKDFNNEADTPDNFQSRRPNTSFCFLDIRSPGLGDTAMYLCATSRERDPREAIYFGEGSWLTVV.

The chain recombines TRBV19 with TRBJ2-1; TRBD1 aligns across 7 bases. J was trimmed by 4 bases and V by 1 base; bases with no gene match: 7. The germline V gene has CDR1 LNHDA and CDR2 SQIVND (reference sequence). The CDR3 totals 16 residues. The CDR3 nucleotides are TGTGCCAGTAGTATAGTAGGGGGACAGACTTACAATGAGCAGTTCTTC. Its protein product is CASSIVGGQTYNEQFF.

The chain couples TRBV7-9 to TRBJ1-2; D might be TRBD1 (6 bases). V was clipped by 1 base and J by 6 bases, with 18 bases between them. Germline V gene sequence: CDR1 SEHNR, CDR2 FQNEAQ (reference sequence). The CDR3 runs to 16 residues. CDR3 nucleotides: TGTGCCAGCAGCTTAGAGGGACACAGGGTAGTTGATGGCTACACCTTC. Its protein product is CASSLEGHRVVDGYTF.

The V and J genes are TRBV18 and TRBJ2-5; TRBD2 agrees at 8 bases. CDR1 and CDR2 from the germline V gene are KGHSH and LQKENI. This CDR3 has 12 amino acids. V shed 8 bases, J shed 4 bases, and the junction held 3 bases outside the gene matches. The CDR3 DNA sequence: TGTGCCAGCCCTCGGGGGGGAGAGACCCAGTACTTC. Residues: CASPRGGETQYF.

The chain links TRBV27 to TRBJ2-1; no clear D. The germline V gene encodes CDR1 MNHEY and CDR2 SMNVEV (reference sequence). The CDR3 spans 14 residues. The V gene lost 5 bases and the J gene lost 2 bases, with 10 bases spanning the gap. The CDR3: CASSPSSPYNEQFF. The CDR3 region has the DNA TGTGCCAGCAGTCCCTCGTCCCCCTACAATGAGCAGTTCTTC.

This chain connects TRBV5-1 to TRBJ1-4, with TRBD1 matching 9 bases. CDR1 is SGHRS and CDR2 is YFSETQ in the germline V gene. The CDR3 contains 15 residues. V lost 0 bases, J lost 5 bases, and 2 bases stayed unmatched. CDR3 amino acids: CASSLGGQGNEKLFF. CDR3 DNA: TGCGCCAGCAGCTTGGGGGGACAGGGAAATGAAAAACTGTTTTTT.

The genes are TRBV15 and TRBJ2-2; possible D gene TRBD2, 5 bases. The CDR3 is 15 amino acids. Looked up from germline, CDR1 is LNHNV and CDR2 is YYDKDF (reference sequence). Trimming took 0 bases from V and 3 from J, leaving 8 bases between them. The CDR3 is CATSREWGDTGELFF. CDR3 bases: TGTGCCACCAGCAGAGAGTGGGGAGACACCGGGGAGCTGTTTTTT.

This clone was picked up a small number of times. This sequence joins TRBV7-9 and TRBJ2-1; tentatively, D is TRBD2 (5 bases). This CDR3 region has 15 residues. Between the trimmed V and J ends, which lost 4 bases and 10 bases, there was a span of 20 bases. The germline V gene encodes CDR1 SEHNR and CDR2 FQNEAQ (reference sequence). As DNA, the CDR3 is TGTGCCAGCAGCTCCTCTGGGCGGCGGGCCTTGGAGCAGTTCTTC. This encodes CASSSSGRRALEQFF.

This sequence joins TRBV7-2 and TRBJ2-5; 13 positions agree with TRBD2. V shed 3 bases and J 2 bases; nucleotides not matched to a gene: 6. Germline CDR1 and CDR2: SGHTA and FQGNSA. The CDR3 sequence is 17 residues long. The CDR3 loop reads CASSFALAGGQQETQYF. Written as DNA, the CDR3 is TGTGCCAGCAGCTTTGCACTAGCGGGAGGGCAACAAGAGACCCAGTACTTC.

The chain combines TRBV5-5 with TRBJ2-7; no reliable D call. CDR1 SGHKS and CDR2 YYEKEE come from the germline V gene (reference sequence). V gave up 3 bases and J gave up 2 bases, with 15 bases separating them. This CDR3 has 15 residues. In nucleotides, the CDR3 is TGTGCCAGCAGCTCGGATCTACAGCGAGCCTACGAGCAGTACTTC. Translated, it gives CASSSDLQRAYEQYF.

The chain carries TRBV9 and TRBJ1-3; unclear D gene. CDR1 and CDR2 (germline): SGDLS, YYNGEE. The V end was cut by 0 bases, the J end by 0 bases, with 13 bases between. The CDR3 extends over 17 amino acids. CDR3 amino acids: CASSVGGLAPSGNTIYF. Here the CDR3 DNA reads TGTGCCAGCAGCGTAGGGGGATTAGCCCCCTCTGGAAACACCATATATTTT.

As regards this clone: Its ends do not fully match the called genes, so a read error is possible. The CDR3 region has the DNA TGTGCCAGCAGTTTCCGCGGGACAGGGAGTTTC. Translated, it gives CASSFRGTGSF. This chain connects TRBV6-6 to TRBJ2-7; 9 bases agree with TRBD1. The V gene's germline CDR1 is MNHNY and CDR2 SVGAGI (reference sequence). This CDR3 spans 11 amino acids.

In its sample, this clone was seen once. The rearrangement links TRBV7-6 to TRBJ2-5, with D possibly matching TRBD2 (5 bases). Trimming pared 7 bases from V and 2 bases from J, leaving 14 bases between. The CDR3 runs 14 residues. Germline CDR1 reads SGHVS; CDR2 reads FNYEAQ. The chain's CDR3 is CASIRRRPQETQYF. The DNA of the CDR3 is TGTGCCAGCATCCGCCGGAGGCCTCAAGAGACCCAGTACTTC.

The V and J genes are TRBV28 and TRBJ2-7; tentative D call: TRBD2 (6 bases). Between the trimmed V and J ends, which lost 6 bases and 1 base, there was a span of 25 bases. This CDR3 comprises 18 residues. CDR1 is MDHEN and CDR2 is SYDVKM in the germline V gene. In nucleotides, the CDR3 is TGTGCCAGCAGACCCCCGGGGGTGGGTCGAGTAGGGTCCTACGAGCAGTACTTC. It specifies CASRPPGVGRVGSYEQYF.